The 19 T cell receptor beta chains presented below share a single source sample, sequenced in a study of blood T cell repertoires in COVID-19. Assay: immunoSEQ multiplex PCR; the TCRdb copy retains only in-frame clones and omits some. This sample has a few hundred thousand clones, with roughly nine tenths found just once. Material: peripheral blood. These receptors came from a woman aged 30 to 39 with COVID-19, enrolled during active disease.

The chain joins TRBV5-1 to TRBJ1-1; D is undetermined. The germline V gene has CDR1 SGHRS and CDR2 YFSETQ. The CDR3 covers 15 residues. V was trimmed by 0 bases and J by 3 bases, leaving 12 bases between them. The CDR3 nucleotides read TGCGCCAGCAGCTTGGACGGTACGAGGGACACTGAAGCTTTCTTT. Amino acids: CASSLDGTRDTEAFF.

The chain is built from TRBV11-3 and TRBJ2-1, with 10 bases that match TRBD2. V shed 0 bases and J 9 bases; nucleotides not matched to a gene: 5. This CDR3 is built from 15 residues. Germline-derived CDR1 and CDR2 are SGHNT and YENEEA. This CDR3 reads CASSLERASGSEQFF. CDR3 sequence (DNA): TGTGCCAGCAGCTTAGAACGGGCTAGCGGGAGTGAGCAGTTCTTC.

The chain links TRBV6-5 to TRBJ1-6, with 7 nucleotides matching TRBD1. Germline lookup yields CDR1 MNHEY and CDR2 SVGAGI. There are 14 residues in the CDR3. V lost 5 bases and J lost 7; bases outside the gene matches: 5. The CDR3 bases are TGTGCCAGCAGTCCGGGACAGACAAATTCACCCCTCCACTTT. Its protein product is CASSPGQTNSPLHF.

The chain has TRBV6-6 and TRBJ2-7; D is possibly TRBD2 (5 bases). The CDR3 extends over 16 amino acids. The V gene's germline CDR1 is MNHNY and CDR2 SVGAGI (reference sequence). The V and J ends lost 0 bases and 3 bases respectively, with 15 bases between them. The DNA of the CDR3 is TGTGCCAGCAGTTACTCGGGCGGGCGGGTGCACTACGAGCAGTACGTC. It encodes CASSYSGGRVHYEQYV.

V usage is TRBV28 and J usage is TRBJ1-5; 11 bases match TRBD1. The CDR3 totals 15 residues. Germline CDR1 and CDR2: MDHEN and SYDVKM. V lost 6 bases, J lost 5 bases, and 6 bases stayed unmatched. DNA of the CDR3: TGTGCCAGCAGCCTTGGGACAGGGGGGTATCAGCCCCAGCATTTT. It translates to CASSLGTGGYQPQHF.

V gene TRBV6-2 or TRBV6-3 combines with J gene TRBJ2-7; D perhaps matches TRBD2 (5 bases). The CDR3 runs 13 residues. Germline V gene lookup returns CDR1 MNHEY and CDR2 SVGEGT. V lost 5 bases and J 4 bases, leaving 12 bases between the germline ends. CDR3 protein: CASSPLRGYEQYV. The CDR3 DNA follows: TGTGCCAGCAGTCCCCTCCGGGGATACGAGCAGTACGTC.

The chain carries TRBV7-2 and TRBJ1-6; D uncertain. CDR1 and CDR2 from the germline V gene are SGHTA and FQGNSA. The CDR3 extends over 15 amino acids. Deletions cut 5 bases from V and 4 bases from J, with 12 bases between. The CDR3: CASSPPSAYNSPLHF. The CDR3 DNA reads TGTGCCAGCAGCCCCCCCAGCGCTTATAATTCACCCCTCCACTTT.

This sequence joins TRBV7-2 and TRBJ1-6; 7 positions agree with TRBD1. This CDR3 region has 14 residues. The ends lost 5 bases at V and 7 bases at J; junction bases unmatched: 5. CDR1 SGHTA and CDR2 FQGNSA come from the germline V gene. CDR3 in amino acids: CASSPGTVNSPLHF. The CDR3 DNA reads as TGTGCCAGCAGCCCCGGGACAGTGAATTCACCCCTCCACTTT. The full variable domain, in which reference TRBV7-2 and TRBJ1-6 provide the parts outside the CDR3, is GAGVSQSPSNKVTEKGKDVELRCDPISGHTALYWYRQSLGQGLEFLIYFQGNSAPDKSGLPSDRFSAERTGGSVSTLTIQRTQQEDSAVYLCASSPGTVNSPLHFGNGTRLTVT.

This clone has a handful of counts. The CDR3 region has the DNA TGTGCCAGCACCCGCTCATCGGGCAGGGTCGATGAAAAACTGTTTTTT. Protein sequence: CASTRSSGRVDEKLFF. The gene calls are TRBV28 and TRBJ1-4; TRBD1 might be the D (5 bases). The V end lost 7 bases, the J end lost 6 bases, and 21 bases lay between the germline ends. CDR1 MDHEN and CDR2 SYDVKM come from the germline V gene. The CDR3 has 16 residues.

The V call is TRBV5-4, the J call TRBJ1-4; no clear D. The germline V gene encodes CDR1 SGHNT and CDR2 YYREEE (reference sequence). CDR3 length: 14 residues. V was shortened by 0 bases and J by 5 bases, with 8 bases between the two germline ends. The CDR3: CASSLGLMNEKLFF. The CDR3 coding sequence is TGTGCCAGCAGCTTGGGACTGATGAATGAAAAACTGTTTTTT.

The V call is TRBV7-8, the J call TRBJ2-7, with 8 bases fitting TRBD2. CDR1 SGHVS and CDR2 FQNEAQ come from the germline V gene. After removal of 1 base from V and 1 base from J, the junction contained 3 bases not matched to a gene. The CDR3 runs 15 residues. CDR3 coding DNA: TGTGCCAGCAGCTTAGAACTAGCGGCTTCCTACGAGCAGTACGTC. Amino acids: CASSLELAASYEQYV.

The chain joins TRBV7-2 to TRBJ2-3; 7 nucleotides agree with TRBD2. Losses at the gene ends were 6 bases for V and 0 bases for J; bases not matched to a gene: 3. From germline, CDR1 is SGHTA and CDR2 FQGNSA. This CDR3 is 14 amino acids long. In nucleotides, the CDR3 is TGTGCCAGCAGGTGGGGGGGTAGCACAGATACGCAGTATTTT. Amino acid sequence: CASRWGGSTDTQYF.

The gene calls are TRBV5-1 and TRBJ1-1; D is possibly TRBD1 (5 bases). The CDR3 runs to 15 residues. Deletions cut 2 bases from V and 1 base from J, with 12 bases between. Germline V lookup: CDR1 SGHRS, CDR2 YFSETQ. CDR3 in DNA: TGCGCCAGCAGCTTATTTTACGGGGGGAACACTGAAGCTTTCTTT. As protein: CASSLFYGGNTEAFF. Supplemented by reference TRBV5-1 and TRBJ1-1, the full variable domain reads KAGVTQTPRYLIKTRGQQVTLSCSPISGHRSVSWYQQTPGQGLQFLFEYFSETQRNKGNFPGRFSGRQFSNSRSEMNVSTLELGDSALYLCASSLFYGGNTEAFFGQGTRLTVV.

The chain employs TRBV9 and TRBJ2-1; 13 bases line up with TRBD2. Germline V CDR1 and CDR2: SGDLS, YYNGEE. V gave up 3 bases and J gave up 7 bases; unmatched junction bases: 7. The CDR3 totals 16 residues. CDR3 region: CASSAGGLAGRNEQFF. In DNA form, the CDR3 reads TGTGCCAGCAGCGCCGGGGGACTAGCGGGAAGGAATGAGCAGTTCTTC.

CDR3 DNA: TGTGCCAGCAGCTACCGAGATCCTGGGGGCAGGGGGACCACTGAAGCTTTCTTT. Protein product: CASSYRDPGGRGTTEAFF. The chain links TRBV7-9 to TRBJ1-1; 7 nucleotides match TRBD1. CDR1 and CDR2 (germline): SEHNR, FQNEAQ (reference sequence). The CDR3 loop spans 18 amino acids. J was trimmed by 4 bases and V by 4 bases; bases with no gene match: 18.

The chain carries TRBV12-3 or TRBV12-4 and TRBJ2-1; no firm D call. V was pared by 3 bases and J by 9 bases, with 9 bases between. This CDR3 is 12 amino acids long. The CDR3, as DNA: TGTGCCAGCAGTTTCGGTCCCCGTGAGCAGTTCTTC. This encodes CASSFGPREQFF.

The chain uses TRBV6-2 or TRBV6-3 and TRBJ2-7; D might be TRBD2 (6 bases). This CDR3 has 16 amino acids. The V end lost 2 bases, the J end lost 6 bases, and 20 bases lay between the germline ends. Germline V lookup: CDR1 MNHEY, CDR2 SVGEGT. CDR3 sequence reads: CASSYVISGSQGEQYF. CDR3 in DNA: TGTGCCAGCAGTTACGTTATTTCCGGGAGCCAGGGCGAGCAGTACTTC.

This clone was recorded only once. The chain combines TRBV3-1 (or the pseudogene TRBV3-2) with TRBJ1-1; D is unclear. Trimming left V 1 base short and J 5 bases short, with 8 bases between. CDR1 LGHDT and CDR2 YNNKEL come from the germline V gene (reference sequence). This CDR3 spans 13 amino acids. As DNA, the CDR3 is TGTGCCAGCAGCCAAGGGGCGGGGACTGAAGCTTTCTTT. It yields the protein CASSQGAGTEAFF.

The chain combines TRBV5-6 with TRBJ2-5; D is uncertain. The V end was cut by 0 bases, the J end by 4 bases, with 4 bases between. CDR3 size: 12 residues. Per germline, CDR1 SGHDT and CDR2 YYEEEE. The CDR3 spells CASSLGAETQYF. The CDR3 bases are TGTGCCAGCAGCTTGGGGGCAGAGACCCAGTACTTC.